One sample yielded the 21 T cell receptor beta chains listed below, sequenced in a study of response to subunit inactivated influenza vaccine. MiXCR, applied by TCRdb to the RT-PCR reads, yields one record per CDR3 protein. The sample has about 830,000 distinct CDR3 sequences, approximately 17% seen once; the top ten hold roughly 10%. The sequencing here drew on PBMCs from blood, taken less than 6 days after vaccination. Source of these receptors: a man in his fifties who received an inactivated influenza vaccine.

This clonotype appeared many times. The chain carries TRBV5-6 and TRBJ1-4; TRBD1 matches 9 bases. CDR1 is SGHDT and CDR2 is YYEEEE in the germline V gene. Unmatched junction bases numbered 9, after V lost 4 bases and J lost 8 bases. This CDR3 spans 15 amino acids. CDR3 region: CASSPTGGAGEKLFF. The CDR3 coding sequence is TGTGCCAGCAGCCCAACAGGGGGCGCGGGGGAAAAACTGTTTTTT. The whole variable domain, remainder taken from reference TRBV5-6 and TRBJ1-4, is DAGVTQSPTHLIKTRGQQVTLRCSPKSGHDTVSWYQQALGQGPQFIFQYYEEEERQRGNFPDRFSGHQFPNYSSELNVNALLLGDSALYLCASSPTGGAGEKLFFGSGTQLSVL.

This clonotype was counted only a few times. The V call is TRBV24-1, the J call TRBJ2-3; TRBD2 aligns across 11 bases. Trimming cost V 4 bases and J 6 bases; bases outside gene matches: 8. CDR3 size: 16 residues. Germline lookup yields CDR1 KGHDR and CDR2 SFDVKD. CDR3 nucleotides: TGTGCCACCAGTGAGGTACTAGCGGGAGACATGGATACGCAGTATTTT. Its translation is CATSEVLAGDMDTQYF.

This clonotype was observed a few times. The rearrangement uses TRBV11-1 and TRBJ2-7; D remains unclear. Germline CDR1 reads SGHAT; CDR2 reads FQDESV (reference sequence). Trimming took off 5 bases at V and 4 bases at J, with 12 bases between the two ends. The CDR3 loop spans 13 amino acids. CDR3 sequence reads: CASSPRSGYEQYF. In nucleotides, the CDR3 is TGTGCCAGCAGCCCACGATCTGGGTACGAGCAGTACTTC.

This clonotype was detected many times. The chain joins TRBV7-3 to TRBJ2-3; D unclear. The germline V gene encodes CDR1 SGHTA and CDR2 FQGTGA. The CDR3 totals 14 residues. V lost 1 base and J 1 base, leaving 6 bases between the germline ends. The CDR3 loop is CASSLRPGTDTQYF. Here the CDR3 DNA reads TGTGCCAGCAGCTTAAGACCCGGCACAGATACGCAGTATTTT.

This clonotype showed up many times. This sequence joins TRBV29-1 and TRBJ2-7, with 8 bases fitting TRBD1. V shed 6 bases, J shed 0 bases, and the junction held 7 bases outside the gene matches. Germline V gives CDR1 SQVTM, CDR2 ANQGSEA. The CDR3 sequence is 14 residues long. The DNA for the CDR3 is TGCAGCGTGACCCAGGGGGCCAACTCCTACGAGCAGTACTTC. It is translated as CSVTQGANSYEQYF.

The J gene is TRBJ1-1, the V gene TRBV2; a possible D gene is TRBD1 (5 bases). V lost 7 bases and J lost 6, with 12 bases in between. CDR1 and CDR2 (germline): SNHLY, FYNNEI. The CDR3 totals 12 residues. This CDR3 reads CASNGEGPEAFF. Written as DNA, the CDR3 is TGTGCCAGCAACGGAGAGGGGCCTGAAGCTTTCTTT.

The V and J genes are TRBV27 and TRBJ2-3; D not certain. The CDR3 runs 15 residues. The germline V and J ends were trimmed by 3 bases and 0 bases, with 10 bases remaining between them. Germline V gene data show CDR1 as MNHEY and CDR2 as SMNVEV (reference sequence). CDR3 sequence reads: CASSFSRPSTDTQYF. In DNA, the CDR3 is TGTGCCAGCAGTTTCTCGCGACCTAGCACAGATACGCAGTATTTT.

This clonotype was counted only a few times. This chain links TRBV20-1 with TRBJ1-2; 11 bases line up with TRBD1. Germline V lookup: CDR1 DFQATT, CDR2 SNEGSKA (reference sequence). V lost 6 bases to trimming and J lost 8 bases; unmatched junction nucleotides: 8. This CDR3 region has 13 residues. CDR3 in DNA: TGCAGTGCGTGGACAGGGGGCCAAGAGGGCTACACCTTC. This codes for CSAWTGGQEGYTF.

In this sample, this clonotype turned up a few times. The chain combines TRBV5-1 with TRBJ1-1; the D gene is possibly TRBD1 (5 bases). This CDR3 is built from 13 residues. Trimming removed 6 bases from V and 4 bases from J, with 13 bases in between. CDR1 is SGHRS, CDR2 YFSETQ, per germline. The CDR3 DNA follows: TGCGCCAGCAAGGGGCCGGCGAGCACTGAAGCTTTCTTT. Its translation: CASKGPASTEAFF.

CDR3 loop: CASSFRSSWAYNEQFF. Written as DNA, the CDR3 is TGCGCCAGCAGCTTTAGGTCTAGCTGGGCCTACAATGAGCAGTTCTTC. J is TRBJ2-1 and V is TRBV5-1; the D gene is possibly TRBD2 (5 bases). Per the germline V gene, CDR1 is SGHRS and CDR2 is YFSETQ. V dropped 2 bases and J dropped 2 bases, with 14 bases sitting between them. The CDR3 covers 16 residues. Combining the CDR3 with reference TRBV5-1 and TRBJ2-1 gives the whole variable domain KAGVTQTPRYLIKTRGQQVTLSCSPISGHRSVSWYQQTPGQGLQFLFEYFSETQRNKGNFPGRFSGRQFSNSRSEMNVSTLELGDSALYLCASSFRSSWAYNEQFFGPGTRLTVL.

Here the CDR3 reads CATSVRTANTGELFF. CDR3 nucleotides: TGTGCCACATCTGTCCGGACAGCTAACACCGGGGAGCTGTTTTTT. V usage is TRBV15 and J usage is TRBJ2-2; D perhaps matches TRBD1 (6 bases). The germline V and J ends were trimmed by 9 bases and 2 bases, with 16 bases remaining between them. Germline lookup yields CDR1 LNHNV and CDR2 YYDKDF (reference sequence). The CDR3 is 15 residues long.

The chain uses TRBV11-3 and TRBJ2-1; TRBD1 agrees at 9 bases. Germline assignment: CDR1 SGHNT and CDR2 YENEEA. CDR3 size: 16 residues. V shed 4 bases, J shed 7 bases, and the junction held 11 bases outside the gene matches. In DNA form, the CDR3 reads TGTGCCAGCAGCTCAGGCGGACAGGGGAACTTGAATGAGCAGTTCTTC. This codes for CASSSGGQGNLNEQFF.

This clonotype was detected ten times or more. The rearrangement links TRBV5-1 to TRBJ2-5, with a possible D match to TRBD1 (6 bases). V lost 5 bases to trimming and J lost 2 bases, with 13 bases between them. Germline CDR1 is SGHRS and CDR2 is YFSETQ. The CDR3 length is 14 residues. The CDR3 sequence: CASRKQGIQETQYF. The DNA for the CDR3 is TGCGCCAGCAGAAAGCAGGGGATACAAGAGACCCAGTACTTC.

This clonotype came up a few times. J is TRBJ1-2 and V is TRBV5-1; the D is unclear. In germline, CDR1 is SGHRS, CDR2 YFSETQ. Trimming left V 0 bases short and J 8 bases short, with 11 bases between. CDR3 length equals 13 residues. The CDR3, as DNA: TGCGCCAGCAGCTTGGGTATGTCTGACGGCTACACCTTC. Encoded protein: CASSLGMSDGYTF.

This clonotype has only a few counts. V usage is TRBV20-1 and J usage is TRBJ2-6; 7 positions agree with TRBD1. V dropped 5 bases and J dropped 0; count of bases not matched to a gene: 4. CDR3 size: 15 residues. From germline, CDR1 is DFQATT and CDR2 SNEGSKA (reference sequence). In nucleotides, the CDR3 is TGCAGTGCTGATACAGGGGACTCTGGGGCCAACGTCCTGACTTTC. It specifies CSADTGDSGANVLTF.

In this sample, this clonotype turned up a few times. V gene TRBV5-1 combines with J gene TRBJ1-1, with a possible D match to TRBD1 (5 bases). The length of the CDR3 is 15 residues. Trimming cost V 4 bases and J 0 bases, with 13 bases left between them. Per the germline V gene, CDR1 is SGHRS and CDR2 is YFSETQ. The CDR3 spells CASSPAGTLNTEAFF. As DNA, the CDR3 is TGCGCCAGCAGCCCGGCGGGGACTCTGAACACTGAAGCTTTCTTT. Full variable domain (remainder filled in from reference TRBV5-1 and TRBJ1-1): KAGVTQTPRYLIKTRGQQVTLSCSPISGHRSVSWYQQTPGQGLQFLFEYFSETQRNKGNFPGRFSGRQFSNSRSEMNVSTLELGDSALYLCASSPAGTLNTEAFFGQGTRLTVV.

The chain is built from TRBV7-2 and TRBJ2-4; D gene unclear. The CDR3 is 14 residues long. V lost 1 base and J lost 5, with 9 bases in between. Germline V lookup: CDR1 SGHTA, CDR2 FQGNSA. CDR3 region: CASSLVAGENIQYF. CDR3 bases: TGTGCCAGCAGCTTAGTGGCAGGAGAAAACATTCAGTACTTC.

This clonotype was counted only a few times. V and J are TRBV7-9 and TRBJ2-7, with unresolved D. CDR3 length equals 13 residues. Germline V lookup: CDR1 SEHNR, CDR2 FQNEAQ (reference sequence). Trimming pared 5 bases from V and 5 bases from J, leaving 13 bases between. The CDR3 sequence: CASSPRPVDEQYF. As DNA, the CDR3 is TGTGCCAGCAGCCCCCGGCCTGTGGACGAGCAGTACTTC.

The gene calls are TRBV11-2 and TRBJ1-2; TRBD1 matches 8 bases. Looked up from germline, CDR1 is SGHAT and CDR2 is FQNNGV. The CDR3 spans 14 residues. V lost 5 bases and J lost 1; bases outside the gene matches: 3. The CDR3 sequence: CASSPTGDNYGYTF. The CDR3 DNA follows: TGTGCCAGCAGCCCGACAGGGGATAACTATGGCTACACCTTC.

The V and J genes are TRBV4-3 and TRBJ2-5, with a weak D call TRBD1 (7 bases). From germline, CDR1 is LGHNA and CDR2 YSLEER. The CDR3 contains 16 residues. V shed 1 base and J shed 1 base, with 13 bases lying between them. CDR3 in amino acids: CASSQVGGTAQETQYF. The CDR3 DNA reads TGCGCCAGCAGCCAAGTAGGCGGGACAGCCCAAGAGACCCAGTACTTC.

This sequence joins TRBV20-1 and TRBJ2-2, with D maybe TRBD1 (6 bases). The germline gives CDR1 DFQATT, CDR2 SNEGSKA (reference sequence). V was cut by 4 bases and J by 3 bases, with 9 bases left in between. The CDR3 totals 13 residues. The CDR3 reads CSAKRQDTGELFF. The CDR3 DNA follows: TGCAGTGCTAAAAGACAGGACACCGGGGAGCTGTTTTTT.